The following is a T cell receptor beta chain sequence with its context. This clonotype was counted a few times. Its antigen has not been determined. Base qualities are not recorded, but no much larger clone differs from it by a single base. The data were produced on an Illumina NovaSeq 6000. cDNA libraries for TCRalpha and TCRbeta were prepared by 5'RACE using constant-segment primers, with sample barcodes and unique molecular identifiers added. RNA was extracted from every sample with Trizol reagent. Amplification of the libraries took two PCR steps, and the second step added a second sample barcode plus Illumina TruSeq adapters. Libraries were sequenced on an Illumina NovaSeq with 2 x 150 bp paired-end reads. Regarding the original processing steps: Demultiplexing of reads and collapsing into UMI-guided consensus sequences were performed with migec v1.2.7. Using mixcr v2.1.11, the UMI consensuses were aligned to TRA and TRB V and J templates and assembled into clonotypes. Expanded or contracted clonotypes were those called significant by both edgeR and NoisET, with noise models trained on biological replicates. For edgeR calls, the cutoffs were a false discovery rate-adjusted p below 0.01 and a log2 fold-change threshold of 1. As an exploratory analysis of dynamics, max-normalized trajectories of the 1000 most abundant clonotypes were examined with PCA combined with hierarchical clustering. Each responding clone was given a CD4 or CD8 phenotype based on the CD4+ and CD8+ repertoires, which had been sequenced separately. Clones were called with MiXCR by TCRdb after fastp trimmed the public reads at Q25, and only in-frame beta chains were retained. Entries that share a CDR3 protein sequence are merged under the most common genes and DNA. TCRdb, not the authors, supplied the V and J calls. In all, the sample holds 55,000 to 75,000 distinct CDR3 sequences, and 28% of those were seen once. The ten biggest clones cover about 40% of the sample.

Ficoll-Paque density gradient centrifugation was the method used to isolate PBMCs. From the cysteine up to the phenylalanine, the CDR3 has a length of 15 residues. Just CDR3 DNA is preserved here, 45 bases in frame from base 1. According to the germline V gene, CDR1 reads LGHNA and CDR2 reads YSLEER. V is cut by 1 base and J by 7 bases, and the space between the germline ends is 14 bases. These data belong to a study of T-cell memory formation after mild COVID-19 (dated by TCRdb to about 2021). In the study overall: Most TCR sequence clusters were specific to one of the two donors. In a couple of donors, T-cell clones that expanded and contracted after mild COVID-19 were followed by sequencing TCRalpha and TCRbeta repertoires longitudinally. The cohort comprised two young, previously healthy adult volunteers, one female and one male.

The research as a whole found: SARS-CoV-2 specificity was not confirmed for the second-wave clones peaking on day 37. From day 15 to 85, contracting clones showed balanced CD4/CD8 phenotypes, whereas a second wave of clones that expanded from day 15 to 37 leaned towards CD4+. The study included only a couple of mild cases, and larger cohorts that include severe cases with pre-infection samples were judged to be necessary. Contracting CD4+ clones were located mainly in the CM and EM memory subsets, whereas CD8+ clones were found to be enriched in EMRA. The detection of some responding clones in pre-infection memory suggests that pre-existing cross-reactive memory T cells joined the SARS-CoV-2 response.

What was sequenced was PBMCs or a T cell subset sorted from them (not recorded which). The sequence links TRBV4-3 to TRBJ2-1; no D gene call is confident. This TCR was sampled from a man between 18 and 35 years old who had mild COVID-19 (a few samples of this study predate the infection). The sample titles of this study are shuffled in the database, so cell type and time point are left out; the donor was told from shared clones. The sequence in DNA is TGCGCCAGCAGCCAAGGCCCAACAACATGGAATGAGCAGTTCTTC. Its coded protein is CASSQGPTTWNEQFF.